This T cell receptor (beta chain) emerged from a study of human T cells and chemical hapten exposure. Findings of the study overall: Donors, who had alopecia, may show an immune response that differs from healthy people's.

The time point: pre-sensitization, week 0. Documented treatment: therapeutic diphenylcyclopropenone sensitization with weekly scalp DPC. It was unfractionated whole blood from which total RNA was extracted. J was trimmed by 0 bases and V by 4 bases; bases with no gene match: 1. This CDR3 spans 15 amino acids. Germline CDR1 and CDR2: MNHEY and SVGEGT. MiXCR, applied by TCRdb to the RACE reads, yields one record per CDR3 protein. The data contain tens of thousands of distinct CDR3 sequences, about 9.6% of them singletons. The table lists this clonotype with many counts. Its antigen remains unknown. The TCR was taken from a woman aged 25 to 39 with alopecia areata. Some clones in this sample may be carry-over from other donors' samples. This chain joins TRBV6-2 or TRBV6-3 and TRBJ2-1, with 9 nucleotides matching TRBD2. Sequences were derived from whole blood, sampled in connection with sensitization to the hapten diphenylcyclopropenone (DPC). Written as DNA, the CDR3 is TGTGCCAGCAGTTTGCGGGGGGGCTCCTACAATGAGCAGTTCTTC. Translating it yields CASSLRGGSYNEQFF.